Presented here are 14 T cell receptor beta chains from one specimen sequenced in a study of blood T cell repertoires in COVID-19 (dated by TCRdb to about 2020). The method behind the library was the immunoSEQ multiplex PCR assay. TCRdb holds this immuneACCESS table with in-frame rearrangements only. Some clones are missing; in checked studies, unresolved V genes explain under half, and the rest has no known cause. The sample includes fewer than 250,000 clones, with around four fifths observed a single time. The ten largest account for about 20% of the sample. The sequencing sample was made of peripheral blood. The receptors derive from a man aged 30 to 45 with active or convalescent COVID-19.

The J gene is TRBJ2-1, the V gene TRBV28, with TRBD2 identical over 12 bases. This CDR3 is 15 amino acids long. Germline V lookup: CDR1 MDHEN, CDR2 SYDVKM. The V gene end was trimmed by 5 bases and the J gene end by 8 bases; junction bases not matched to a gene: 7. CDR3 in DNA: TGTGCCAGCAGTCTCACTAGCGGGAGGATCTATGAGCAGTTCTTC. It codes for CASSLTSGRIYEQFF.

V is TRBV18 and J is TRBJ1-2, with D maybe TRBD1 (5 bases). The germline CDR1 and CDR2 sequences are KGHSH and LQKENI. This CDR3 has 15 residues. Trimming took off 3 bases at V and 3 bases at J, with 14 bases between the two ends. Written as DNA, the CDR3 is TGTGCCAGCTCACCTGACAGAGGTGGGTACTATGGCTACACCTTC. Amino acid sequence: CASSPDRGGYYGYTF. Variable domain in full (rest from reference TRBV18 and TRBJ1-2): NAGVMQNPRHLVRRRGQEARLRCSPMKGHSHVYWYRQLPEEGLKFMVYLQKENIIDESGMPKERFSAEFPKEGPSILRIQQVVRGDSAAYFCASSPDRGGYYGYTFGSGTRLTVV.

The chain combines TRBV7-3 with TRBJ1-5; D remains unclear. The germline CDR1 and CDR2 sequences are SGHTA and FQGTGA. With 1 base removed from V and 4 bases from J, the gap between germline ends came to 5 bases. The length of the CDR3 is 13 residues. DNA of the CDR3: TGTGCCAGCAGCTTAAACCTAAATCAGCCCCAGCATTTT. Its translation is CASSLNLNQPQHF.

V usage is TRBV7-2 and J usage is TRBJ2-1; no reliable D call. This CDR3 has 15 residues. Germline lookup yields CDR1 SGHTA and CDR2 FQGNSA. CDR3 in amino acids: CASATGGPLYNEQFF. The CDR3 DNA follows: TGTGCAAGTGCTACCGGTGGGCCGCTGTACAATGAGCAGTTCTTC.

The V gene is TRBV15, the J gene TRBJ2-7; TRBD2 matches 10 bases. V shed 0 bases, J shed 6 bases, and the junction held 8 bases outside the gene matches. Germline V gives CDR1 LNHNV, CDR2 YYDKDF (reference sequence). CDR3 size: 16 residues. Here the CDR3 reads CATSRDRRERGGEQYF. The CDR3 DNA reads TGTGCCACCAGCAGAGATCGGAGGGAGCGGGGGGGCGAGCAGTACTTC.

The chain has TRBV7-9 and TRBJ2-1, with 8 nucleotides matching TRBD2. The CDR3 consists of 17 residues. V dropped 1 base and J dropped 7; count of bases not matched to a gene: 12. Germline CDR1 is SEHNR and CDR2 is FQNEAQ (reference sequence). The CDR3 here is CASSLDPAGGRGNEQFF. The CDR3 region has the DNA TGTGCCAGCAGCTTAGATCCGGCGGGAGGAAGGGGAAATGAGCAGTTCTTC.

This chain's CDR3 is CAWSRGSDGNQPQHF. For the CDR3, the DNA is TGTGCCTGGAGCAGGGGCAGCGATGGCAATCAGCCCCAGCATTTT. V gene TRBV30 combines with J gene TRBJ1-5; D might be TRBD1 (6 bases). V was clipped by 3 bases and J by 2 bases, with 14 bases between them. The CDR3 totals 15 residues. CDR1 and CDR2 from the germline V gene are GTSNPN and SVGIG (reference sequence).

This sequence joins TRBV5-1 and TRBJ2-7; possible D gene TRBD2, 5 bases. V was pared by 4 bases and J by 7 bases, with 18 bases between. This CDR3 contains 14 residues. Germline V CDR1 and CDR2: SGHRS, YFSETQ. The CDR3 coding sequence is TGCGCCAGCAGCATTCAGACCGGAGGTGGGGAGCAGTACTTC. It specifies CASSIQTGGGEQYF.

This clone was counted at least ten times. The J gene is TRBJ2-1, the V gene TRBV2; 8 bases match TRBD1. V lost 6 bases, J lost 6 bases, and 7 bases stayed unmatched. The CDR3 runs to 14 residues. Looked up from germline, CDR1 is SNHLY and CDR2 is FYNNEI. CDR3 in DNA: TGTGCCAGCAGACAGGGGGGACCCCTCAATGAGCAGTTCTTC. This sequence encodes CASRQGGPLNEQFF.

This sequence joins TRBV10-2 and TRBJ2-7; no clear D. The V and J ends lost 9 bases and 0 bases respectively, with 15 bases between them. From germline, CDR1 is WSHSY and CDR2 SAAADI. This CDR3 is built from 14 residues. Here the CDR3 DNA reads TGCGCCAGTACGCCTCAGACTGGCTCCTACGAGCAGTACTTC. Its translation is CASTPQTGSYEQYF.

This clone has only a few counts. The genes are TRBV28 and TRBJ2-1, with D tentatively TRBD2 (6 bases). The V gene lost 4 bases and the J gene lost 0 bases, with 13 bases spanning the gap. The CDR3 contains 16 residues. CDR1 and CDR2 from the germline V gene are MDHEN and SYDVKM. The CDR3 sequence is CASSSLMGGSYNEQFF. As DNA, the CDR3 is TGTGCCAGCAGTTCCCTCATGGGAGGCTCCTACAATGAGCAGTTCTTC.

The rearrangement joins TRBV27 to TRBJ1-6; perhaps TRBD1 as D (5 bases). Trimming pared 8 bases from V and 8 bases from J, leaving 16 bases between. This CDR3 is 14 amino acids long. The germline V gene encodes CDR1 MNHEY and CDR2 SMNVEV (reference sequence). CDR3 protein: CASLAAGSDSPLHF. The CDR3 DNA is TGTGCCAGCCTAGCGGCAGGGTCGGATTCACCCCTCCACTTT.

In its sample, this clone was seen a few times. The genes are TRBV12-3 or TRBV12-4 and TRBJ2-2, with TRBD2 matching over 7 bases. V was clipped by 3 bases and J by 5 bases; unmatched bases: 0. The CDR3 loop spans 13 amino acids. The CDR3 region has the DNA TGTGCCAGCAGTTTGCGGGGGACCGGGGAGCTGTTTTTT. Translating gives CASSLRGTGELFF.

This chain uses TRBV6-5 with TRBJ1-2; D remains unclear. V was cut by 5 bases and J by 4 bases, with 11 bases left in between. The germline CDR1 and CDR2 sequences are MNHEY and SVGAGI. CDR3 length: 13 residues. The CDR3 is CASSPRGSYGYTF. CDR3 nucleotide sequence: TGTGCCAGCAGTCCGCGGGGAAGCTATGGCTACACCTTC.